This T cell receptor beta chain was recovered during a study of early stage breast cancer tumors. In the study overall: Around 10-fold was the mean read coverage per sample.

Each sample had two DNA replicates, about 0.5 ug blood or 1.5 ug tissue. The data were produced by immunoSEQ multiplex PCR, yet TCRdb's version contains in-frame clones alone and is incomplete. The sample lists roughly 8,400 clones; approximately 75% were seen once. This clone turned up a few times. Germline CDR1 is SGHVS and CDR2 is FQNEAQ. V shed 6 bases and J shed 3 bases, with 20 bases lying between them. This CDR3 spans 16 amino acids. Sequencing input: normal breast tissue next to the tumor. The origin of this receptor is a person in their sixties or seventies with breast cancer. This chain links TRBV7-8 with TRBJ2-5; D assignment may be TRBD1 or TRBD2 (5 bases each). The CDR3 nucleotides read TGTGCCAGCAGTTCCCCGGGGCGCTTGGTAGAAGAGACCCAGTACTTC. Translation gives CASSSPGRLVEETQYF.